This entry features one TCR beta chain sequence. The source of the sample is a study of technical replicates of blood from a few donors. With V trimmed by 2 bases and J by 6 bases, 7 bases remained unmatched. This CDR3 has 15 amino acids. Germline V gene data show CDR1 as MNHEY and CDR2 as SMNVEV (reference sequence). The data were produced by immunoSEQ multiplex PCR, yet TCRdb's version contains in-frame clones alone and is incomplete. The top ten hold 0.25% to 0.35% of the sample, which has 75,000 to 100,000 clones, approximately 94% seen once. The origin of this receptor is a human donor in good health. The sample taken for sequencing was T cells isolated from PBMCs. The chain has TRBV27 and TRBJ1-5; 7 bases map to TRBD1. The CDR3 spells CASSLAAGGFQPQHF. As DNA, the CDR3 is TGTGCCAGCAGTTTAGCAGCAGGGGGATTTCAGCCCCAGCATTTT.